This is a list of T cell receptor beta chains from one sample in a study of beta chain features in type 1 diabetes. Here immunoSEQ multiplex PCR was the method, and the copy in TCRdb shows in-frame clones only, minus some. Among roughly 140,000 clones listed, more than 9.5% were seen once. Sequencing was carried out using central memory CD4+ T cells from blood. These receptors came from a young man in good health. Each CDR3 is given with its conserved first and last residue. Each record gives: CDR3 length, clone size, J gene, D gene, V gene, CDR3 DNA, CDR3 protein. A D gene is named only where the DNA matches it firmly. Size is omitted from some rows. Given values are once, few, many or a class for expanded clones.

>14|NA|TRBJ2-7|NA|TRBV28
TGTGCCAGCAGTGGGTCGGGGGGCCCCTACGAGCAGTACTTC
CASSGSGGPYEQYF
>12|NA|TRBJ1-1|TRBD1|TRBV5-6
TGTGCCAGCACGACAGGGGACTTGAAAGCTTTCTTT
CASTTGDLKAFF
>13|few|TRBJ1-5|NA|TRBV25-1
TGTGCCAGCACCCGGGGACCCAATCAGCCCCAGCATTTT
CASTRGPNQPQHF
>15|NA|TRBJ2-5|TRBD2|TRBV7-2
TGTGCCAGCAGCTTATCCCGCGGGGGAATCGGGACCCAGTACTTC
CASSLSRGGIGTQYF
>14|NA|TRBJ2-1|NA|TRBV4-3
TGCGCCAGCAGCCAAGGACAGGTAGTCAATGAGCAGTTCTTC
CASSQGQVVNEQFF
>13|few|TRBJ1-1|NA|TRBV7-2
TGTGCCAGCAGCTTTAACCTGTGGACTGAAGCTTTCTTT
CASSFNLWTEAFF
>17|few|TRBJ1-5|TRBD1|TRBV18
TGTGCCAGCTCATCGATGACTGGGACAGGGGTGAATCAGCCCCAGCATTTT
CASSSMTGTGVNQPQHF
>12|NA|TRBJ2-7|NA|TRBV28
TGTGCCAGCGGGACGCCTCCCTACGAGCAGTACTTC
CASGTPPYEQYF
>16|NA|TRBJ2-1|TRBD2|TRBV6-5
TGTGCCAGCAGTTTAGGACTAGCGGGCTCCTACAATGAGCAGTTCTTC
CASSLGLAGSYNEQFF
>15|NA|TRBJ2-3|NA|TRBV7-2
TGTGCCAGCAGCCGAAAGCGGAGGGACACAGATACGCAGTATTTT
CASSRKRRDTDTQYF
>14|few|TRBJ2-5|TRBD1|TRBV5-1
TGCGCCAGCAGCATGGACAGGGTAGAAGAGACCCAGTACTTC
CASSMDRVEETQYF
>12|many|TRBJ2-5|NA|TRBV29-1
TGCAGCGTTGGGGGCAGGGTCGAGACCCAGTACTTC
CSVGGRVETQYF
>14|few|TRBJ2-7|NA|TRBV6-5
TGTGCCAGCAGTTGGATAGGGAACTCCTACGAGCAGTACTTC
CASSWIGNSYEQYF
>13|NA|TRBJ1-2|NA|TRBV4-1
TGCGCCAGCAGCCCGACAGCGGGGCGTAGCTACACCTTC
CASSPTAGRSYTF
>14|few|TRBJ2-1|NA|TRBV9
TGTGCCAGCAGCGTTCAGGGGCCAGGGAATGAGCAGTTCTTC
CASSVQGPGNEQFF
>16|NA|TRBJ2-3|NA|TRBV7-3
TGTGCCAGCAGCCCCGGGACGAACATTATAACAGATACGCAGTATTTT
CASSPGTNIITDTQYF
>14|NA|TRBJ2-5|NA|TRBV7-6
TGTGCCAGCAGCTGGGGAGTACAGGGAGAGACCCAGTACTTC
CASSWGVQGETQYF
>13|NA|TRBJ2-5|NA|TRBV5-4
TGTGCCAGCAAAAGGGAAGTTTTGGAGACCCAGTACTTC
CASKREVLETQYF
>13|NA|TRBJ2-3|TRBD2|TRBV12-5
TGTGCTAGTGGTTTCGGGAGGCGGGATACGCAGTATTTT
CASGFGRRDTQYF
>13|many|TRBJ2-1|NA|TRBV29-1
TGCAGCGTTGAAGATCAATCCTACAATGAGCAGTTCTTC
CSVEDQSYNEQFF
>15|NA|TRBJ2-7|TRBD1|TRBV5-1
TGCGCCAGCAGCTTACTACAGGGGGCCTACGAAGAGCAGTACTTC
CASSLLQGAYEEQYF
>17|NA|TRBJ2-1|TRBD2|TRBV2
TGTGCCAGCAGCTCCTCATTTAGCGGGAAGTCCTACAATGAGCAGTTCTTC
CASSSSFSGKSYNEQFF
>13|NA|TRBJ2-7|NA|TRBV10-3
TGTGCCATCAGTGAGGGGACTGCTGGCGAGCAGTACTTC
CAISEGTAGEQYF
>16|NA|TRBJ1-1|NA|TRBV15
TGTGCCACCAGCAGAGATCCGGGCACTATAGGCGCTGAAGCTTTCTTT
CATSRDPGTIGAEAFF
>12|NA|TRBJ2-7|NA|TRBV9
TGTGCCAGCAATCAACAGGGCTCAGAGCAGTACTTC
CASNQQGSEQYF
>15|few|TRBJ2-2|NA|TRBV5-4
TGTGCCAGCAGCTTGGCCACTAAGAACACCGGGGAGCTGTTTTTT
CASSLATKNTGELFF
>12|few|TRBJ1-5|NA|TRBV9
TGTGCCAGCAGCGTAGAGGGAGGGCCCCAGCATTTT
CASSVEGGPQHF
>15|few|TRBJ2-1|TRBD2|TRBV7-2
TGTGCCAGCAGTGCAAGCGGGACTCTCTACAATGAGCAGTTCTTC
CASSASGTLYNEQFF
>14|few|TRBJ2-3|NA|TRBV29-1
TGCAGCGTCGGGGTCGGGGGCCGCACAGATACGCAGTATTTT
CSVGVGGRTDTQYF